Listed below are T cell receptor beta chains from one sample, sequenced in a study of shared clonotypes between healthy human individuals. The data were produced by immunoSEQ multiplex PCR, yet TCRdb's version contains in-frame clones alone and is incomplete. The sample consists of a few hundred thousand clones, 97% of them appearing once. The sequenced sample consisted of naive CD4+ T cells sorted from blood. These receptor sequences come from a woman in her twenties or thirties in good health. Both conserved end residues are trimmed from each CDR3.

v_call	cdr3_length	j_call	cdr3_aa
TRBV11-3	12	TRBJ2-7	ASSLSEGSYEQY
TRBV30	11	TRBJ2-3	AWNPGGADTQY
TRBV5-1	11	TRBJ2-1	ASSPPGDNEQF
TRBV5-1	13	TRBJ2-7	ASSVGTGGTGQQY
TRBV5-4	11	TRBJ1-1	ASINQGGSEAF
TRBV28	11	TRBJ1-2	ASRLDNVSGYT
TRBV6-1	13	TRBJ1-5	ASRKTLWGNQPQH
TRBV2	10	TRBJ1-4	ASGGDHEKLF
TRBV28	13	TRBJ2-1	ASMGLASNGNEQF
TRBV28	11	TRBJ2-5	ASGQAGRKTQY
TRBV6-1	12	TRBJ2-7	ASSEPPKQYEQY
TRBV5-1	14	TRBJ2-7	ASSAGLADRIYEQY
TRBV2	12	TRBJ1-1	ASSELGGGTEAF
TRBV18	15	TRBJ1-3	ASSLPGQGFSGNTIY
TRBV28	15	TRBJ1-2	ASSTAGQPPTNYGYT
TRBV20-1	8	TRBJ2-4	SASTGPQY
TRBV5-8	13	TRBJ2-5	ASSLARGHQETQY
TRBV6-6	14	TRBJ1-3	ASSYPQPDSGNTIY
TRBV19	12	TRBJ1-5	ASSLPTGFQPQH
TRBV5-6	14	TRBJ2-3	ASSWYTGTGTDTQY
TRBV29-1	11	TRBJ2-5	SVAKGAGETQY
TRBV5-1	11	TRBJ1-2	ASSGGRNYGYT
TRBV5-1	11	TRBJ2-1	ASSRGTLNEQF
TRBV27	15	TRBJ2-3	ASSLSPGQETADTQY
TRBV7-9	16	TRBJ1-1	ASSLPPIRQGIFTEAF
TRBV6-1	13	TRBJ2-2	ASSARGTNTGELF
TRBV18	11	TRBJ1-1	ASSSDRATEAF
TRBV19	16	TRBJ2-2	ASSSLNLAGVQTGELF
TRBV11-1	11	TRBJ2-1	ASSPTSAGEQF
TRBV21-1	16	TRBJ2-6	ASSSRRFGGSGANVLT
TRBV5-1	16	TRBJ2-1	ASSPVRALVSSYNEQF
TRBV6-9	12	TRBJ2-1	ASYRGPLYNEQF
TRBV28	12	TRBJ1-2	ASRPGTESYGYT
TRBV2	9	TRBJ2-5	ASSGWETQY
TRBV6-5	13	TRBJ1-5	ASSYLPPGAQPQH
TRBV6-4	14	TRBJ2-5	ASSATPDDCQETQY
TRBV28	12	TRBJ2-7	ASSLHGARDEQY
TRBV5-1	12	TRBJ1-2	ASSLASVNYGYT
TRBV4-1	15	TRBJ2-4	ASSPGGRQSLANIQY
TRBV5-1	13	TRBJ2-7	ASSSKGLVVSEQY
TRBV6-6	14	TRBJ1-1	ASSYSTAVDGTEAF
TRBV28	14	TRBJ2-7	ASSSGEVAGVREQY
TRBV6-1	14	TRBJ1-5	ASSVTGGKSNQPQH
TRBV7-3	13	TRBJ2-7	ASSLWAGDPYEQY
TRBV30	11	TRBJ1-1	AWSAASGQGAF
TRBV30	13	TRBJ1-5	AWSVFASPNQPQH
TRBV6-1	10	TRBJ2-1	ASRATPAGQF
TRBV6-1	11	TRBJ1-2	ASRSRGLYGYT
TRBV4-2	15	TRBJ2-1	ASGRRGAASSYNEQF
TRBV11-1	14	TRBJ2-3	ASSREAAADTDTQY
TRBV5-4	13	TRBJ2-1	ASHPSRRAGNEQF